Each of the 14 T cell receptor beta chains below was sequenced from the same sample in a study of shared clonotypes between healthy human individuals. Here immunoSEQ multiplex PCR was the method, and the copy in TCRdb shows in-frame clones only, minus some. The sample shows about 2.1 million clones, around 95% of them seen only once. CD45RO-negative, CCR7-selected cells formed the naive CD8 fraction, which excluded terminally differentiated effector memory CD45RA+ cells. Sequencing input: naive CD8+ T cells from PBMCs. The receptors originated from a man aged 18 to 29 in good health. Some clones in this sample may be carry-over from other donors' samples.

The V and J genes are TRBV11-2 and TRBJ2-7; 7 bases match TRBD1. The CDR3 consists of 14 residues. The J segment lost 3 bases and the V segment lost 1 base, leaving 3 bases of the junction unmatched. Germline CDR1 is SGHAT and CDR2 is FQNNGV. The CDR3 DNA reads TGTGCCAGCAGCTTAGTTTCAGGGGGCTACGAGCAGTACTTC. Protein sequence: CASSLVSGGYEQYF.

The chain links TRBV9 to TRBJ2-5; D possibly corresponds to TRBD1 (7 bases). Per the germline V gene, CDR1 is SGDLS and CDR2 is YYNGEE. The CDR3 runs 16 residues. Between the trimmed V and J ends, which lost 3 bases and 0 bases, there was a span of 15 bases. The CDR3 sequence: CASSGGTDLYQETQYF. As DNA, the CDR3 is TGTGCCAGCAGCGGCGGGACAGACCTTTACCAAGAGACCCAGTACTTC. Full variable domain (missing parts from reference TRBV9 and TRBJ2-5): DSGVTQTPKHLITATGQRVTLRCSPRSGDLSVYWYQQSLDQGLQFLIQYYNGEERAKGNILERFSAQQFPDLHSELNLSSLELGDSALYFCASSGGTDLYQETQYFGPGTRLLVL.

This clone was found a few times. The rearrangement uses TRBV7-9 and TRBJ2-1; 12 bases are a match to TRBD2. V shed 5 bases and J 0 bases; nucleotides not matched to a gene: 5. CDR1 is SEHNR and CDR2 is FQNEAQ in the germline V gene (reference sequence). This CDR3 is built from 17 residues. Written as DNA, the CDR3 is TGTGCCAGCAGCGGACTAGCGGGAATTGGCTCCTACAATGAGCAGTTCTTC. It codes for CASSGLAGIGSYNEQFF.

This clone was seen a single time. The chain recombines TRBV27 with TRBJ2-2; 8 nucleotides line up with TRBD1. This CDR3 is 15 amino acids long. V shed 7 bases and J 6 bases; nucleotides not matched to a gene: 10. Germline V gene lookup returns CDR1 MNHEY and CDR2 SMNVEV (reference sequence). The DNA of the CDR3 is TGTGCCAGCACCTGGGGGACAGGAGTGGCCGGGGAGCTGTTTTTT. Amino acid sequence: CASTWGTGVAGELFF.

A word on this clone: Distinct nucleotide sequences in the sample also encode this CDR3. V usage is TRBV9 and J usage is TRBJ2-3; TRBD2 might be the D (5 bases). Trimming took off 2 bases at V and 1 base at J, with 11 bases between the two ends. The CDR3 totals 15 residues. CDR1 SGDLS and CDR2 YYNGEE come from the germline V gene. The CDR3 here is CASSVAGRGTDTQYF. The CDR3 nucleotides read TGTGCCAGCAGCGTTGCGGGTCGTGGCACAGATACGCAGTATTTT.

V is TRBV7-9 and J is TRBJ2-7; no definite D call. Looked up from germline, CDR1 is SEHNR and CDR2 is FQNEAQ (reference sequence). This CDR3 is built from 15 residues. V was cut by 3 bases and J by 0 bases, with 12 bases left in between. This CDR3 is CASSFKTSSSYEQYF. The CDR3 DNA is TGTGCCAGCAGCTTTAAGACGAGCAGCTCCTACGAGCAGTACTTC.

This chain uses TRBV15 with TRBJ2-7, with D perhaps matching TRBD1 (6 bases). Trimming left V 3 bases short and J 0 bases short, with 12 bases between. The germline V gene encodes CDR1 LNHNV and CDR2 YYDKDF (reference sequence). The CDR3 spans 15 residues. Written as DNA, the CDR3 is TGTGCCACCAGCAGGGACAGAACTCCCTCCTACGAGCAGTACTTC. Translating it yields CATSRDRTPSYEQYF.

The chain carries TRBV29-1 and TRBJ2-5; TRBD1 aligns across 7 bases. The J call may be in error: the DNA end matches TRBJ2-7 better. The CDR3 is made up of 14 amino acids. Germline V lookup: CDR1 SQVTM, CDR2 ANQGSEA. DNA of the CDR3: TGCAGCATCCACAGGGGTCCCGATTCCTACGAGCAGTACTTC. Amino acids: CSIHRGPDSYEQYF.

Here the CDR3 reads CASRPTGFYEQYF. The DNA of the CDR3 is TGTGCCAGCAGACCAACAGGGTTCTACGAGCAGTACTTC. The chain joins TRBV6-5 to TRBJ2-7; the D gene is possibly TRBD1 (6 bases). The CDR3 is made up of 13 amino acids. With 6 bases removed from V and 3 bases from J, the gap between germline ends came to 12 bases. From germline, CDR1 is MNHEY and CDR2 SVGAGI.

Only a few counts were recorded for this clone. CDR3 nucleotides: TGTGCCTGGAGTGAAGCCCAGGTGGGTGGGCACGAGCAGTACTTC. It encodes CAWSEAQVGGHEQYF. The gene calls are TRBV30 and TRBJ2-7; no reliable D call. Germline V gives CDR1 GTSNPN, CDR2 SVGIG (reference sequence). The length of the CDR3 is 15 residues. Trimming pared 1 base from V and 5 bases from J, leaving 18 bases between.

The chain combines TRBV7-8 with TRBJ1-2; 9 nucleotides match TRBD1. This CDR3 comprises 15 residues. The V segment lost 5 bases and the J segment 10 bases; nucleotides outside the gene matches: 14. The germline CDR1 and CDR2 sequences are SGHVS and FQNEAQ. The CDR3 sequence is CASSRPGTGFTDYTF. The CDR3 DNA reads TGTGCCAGCAGCCGTCCCGGGACAGGGTTTACGGACTACACCTTC.

This clone was seen just once. The chain uses TRBV4-1 and TRBJ2-7, with 10 bases fitting TRBD2. This CDR3 region has 16 residues. CDR1 is MGHRA, CDR2 YSYEKL, per germline. V was clipped by 2 bases and J by 5 bases; unmatched bases: 9. In nucleotides, the CDR3 is TGCGCCAGCAGCCAAACCACTAGCGGGACCATCCACGAGCAGTACTTC. This encodes CASSQTTSGTIHEQYF.

Notes on this clone: Other DNA sequences from this sample encode an identical CDR3 as well. V gene TRBV10-3 combines with J gene TRBJ2-1; tentatively, D is TRBD1 (5 bases). Trimming left V 6 bases short and J 0 bases short, with 9 bases between. Germline CDR1 and CDR2: ENHRY and SYGVKD. This CDR3 has 14 residues. The CDR3 DNA is TGTGCCATCAGGGGGCTGAGCTCCTACAATGAGCAGTTCTTC. It translates to CAIRGLSSYNEQFF.

The chain couples TRBV27 to TRBJ2-2, with D possibly being TRBD1 or TRBD2 (5 bases each). V shed 3 bases and J shed 6 bases, with 11 bases lying between them. Germline loops: CDR1 MNHEY, CDR2 SMNVEV (reference sequence). This CDR3 has 14 residues. The CDR3 region has the DNA TGTGCCAGCAGTTTGCGGCAGGGAGCCGGGGAGCTGTTTTTT. Translating it yields CASSLRQGAGELFF.